This T cell receptor (beta chain) was identified in a study of blood T cell dynamics during melanoma immunotherapy. Specified time point: pre-treatment baseline. The repertoire was sequenced with immunoSEQ multiplex PCR; TCRdb's copy has only in-frame clones and lacks some. The repertoire holds around 26,000 clones, with 87% as singletons. V gave up 6 bases and J gave up 7 bases, with 22 bases separating them. The CDR3 has 15 amino acids. Germline-derived CDR1 and CDR2 are WSHSY and SAAADI. This chain links TRBV10-2 with TRBJ2-7, with a weak D call TRBD2 (5 bases). The sequenced sample was blood, obtained from a patient treated with checkpoint blockade. The receptor was isolated from a human donor with melanoma. The CDR3 DNA reads as TGCGCCAGCAGCACCTCGACTACCTATTTACGAGAGCAGTACTTC. It encodes CASSTSTTYLREQYF.